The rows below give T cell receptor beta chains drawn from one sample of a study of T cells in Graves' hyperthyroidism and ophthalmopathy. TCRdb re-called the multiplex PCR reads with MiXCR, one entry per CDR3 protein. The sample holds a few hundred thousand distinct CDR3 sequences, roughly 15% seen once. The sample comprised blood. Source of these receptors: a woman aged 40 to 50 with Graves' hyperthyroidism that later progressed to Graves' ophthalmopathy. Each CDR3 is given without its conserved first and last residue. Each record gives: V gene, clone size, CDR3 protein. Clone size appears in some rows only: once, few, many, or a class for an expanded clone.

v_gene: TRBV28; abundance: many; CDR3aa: ASRSLSGVLSNQPQH
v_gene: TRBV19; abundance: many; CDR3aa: ASSKRVGAVSYEQY
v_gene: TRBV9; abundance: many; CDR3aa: ASSQSGQGSSEQY
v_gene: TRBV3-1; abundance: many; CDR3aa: ASSRDRAPWATEAF
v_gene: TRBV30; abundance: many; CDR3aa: AWKGGGFFGETQY
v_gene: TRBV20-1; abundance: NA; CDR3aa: SARGTGGGYEQY
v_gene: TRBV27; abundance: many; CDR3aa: ASSSMFGAGVSETQY
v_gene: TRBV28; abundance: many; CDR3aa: ASSPPQRLANSYEQY
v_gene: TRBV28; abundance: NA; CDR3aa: ASSLYRGPTEAF
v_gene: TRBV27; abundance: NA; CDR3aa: ASSLDPDGNYGYT
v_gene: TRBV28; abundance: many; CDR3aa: ASGVALGEQY
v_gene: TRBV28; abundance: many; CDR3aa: ASSFPRGGYGYT
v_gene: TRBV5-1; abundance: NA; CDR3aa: ASSLETSGYNEQF
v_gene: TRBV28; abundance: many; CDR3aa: ASSPAGDRSIYNEQF
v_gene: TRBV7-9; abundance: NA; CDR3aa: ASSFDGERSPLH
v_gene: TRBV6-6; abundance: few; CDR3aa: ASSYSITGNRPQH
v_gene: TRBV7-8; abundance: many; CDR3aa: ASSPQGWAYNEQF
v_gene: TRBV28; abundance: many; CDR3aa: ASSLITSADTQY
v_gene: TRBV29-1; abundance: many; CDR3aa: SVARGGDYNEQF
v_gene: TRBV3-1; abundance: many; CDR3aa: ASSQGSAEQF
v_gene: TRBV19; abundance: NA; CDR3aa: ASSPTSGRAVVTGELF
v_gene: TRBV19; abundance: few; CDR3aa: ASSRAALGEKLF
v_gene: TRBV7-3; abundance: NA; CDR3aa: ASSYSGGYHEQY
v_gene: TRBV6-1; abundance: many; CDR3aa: ASNPGLAGGNEQF
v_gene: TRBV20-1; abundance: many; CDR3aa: SGNGQGGLGGANVLT
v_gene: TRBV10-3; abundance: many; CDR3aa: AISESKEKLF
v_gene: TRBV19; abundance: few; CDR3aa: ASNYGTANTGELF
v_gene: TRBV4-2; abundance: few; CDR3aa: ASSQEGDSELAQY
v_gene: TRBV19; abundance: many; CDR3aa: ASSPGQLLNTEAF
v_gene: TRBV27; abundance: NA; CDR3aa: ASSLGARGVNYGYT
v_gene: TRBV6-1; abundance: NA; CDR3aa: ASSATDRSSQF
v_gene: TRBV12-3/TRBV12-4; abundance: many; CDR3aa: ASTEDSFSTEAF
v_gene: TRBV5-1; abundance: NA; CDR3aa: ASSPHRDSGGNEKLF
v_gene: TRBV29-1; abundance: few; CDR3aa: SVESASGYEQY
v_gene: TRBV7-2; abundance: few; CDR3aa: VSSLLAPSYNEQF
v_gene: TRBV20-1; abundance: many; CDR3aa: SASPRGANQPQH
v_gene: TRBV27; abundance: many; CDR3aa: ASSLSGIYQETQY
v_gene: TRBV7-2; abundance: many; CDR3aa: ASTHRAGKETQY
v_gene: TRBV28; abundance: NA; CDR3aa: ASNLLRDRLSGYT
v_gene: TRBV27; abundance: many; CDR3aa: ASSPLRGRQGPIYEQY
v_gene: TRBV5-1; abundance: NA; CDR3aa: ASSFYRDRPSYEQY
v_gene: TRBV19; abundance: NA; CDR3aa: ASRPGQGASGTEAF
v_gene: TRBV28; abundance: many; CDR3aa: ASSSGWKQETQY
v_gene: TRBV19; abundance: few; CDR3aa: ASNPGVPNQPQH
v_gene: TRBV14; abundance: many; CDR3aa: ASSQEFSETQY
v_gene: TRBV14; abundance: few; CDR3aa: ASSQGTAETQY
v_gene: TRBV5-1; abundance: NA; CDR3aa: ASSLSGSGNTDTQY
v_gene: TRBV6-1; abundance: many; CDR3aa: ASRDRNNSPLH
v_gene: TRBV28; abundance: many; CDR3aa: ASSLGDRDNEQF
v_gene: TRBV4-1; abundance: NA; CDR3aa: ASSHLRITGSRAGNTIY
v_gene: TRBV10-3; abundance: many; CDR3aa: AIRGRGDEQY
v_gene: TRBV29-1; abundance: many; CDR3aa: SVIEGLASNYNEQF
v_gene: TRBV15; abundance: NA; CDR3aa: ATSRDHSGRQF
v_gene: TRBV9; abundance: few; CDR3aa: ASSAGLSTDTQY
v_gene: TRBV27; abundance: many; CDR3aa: ASSFRGLAGAEQY